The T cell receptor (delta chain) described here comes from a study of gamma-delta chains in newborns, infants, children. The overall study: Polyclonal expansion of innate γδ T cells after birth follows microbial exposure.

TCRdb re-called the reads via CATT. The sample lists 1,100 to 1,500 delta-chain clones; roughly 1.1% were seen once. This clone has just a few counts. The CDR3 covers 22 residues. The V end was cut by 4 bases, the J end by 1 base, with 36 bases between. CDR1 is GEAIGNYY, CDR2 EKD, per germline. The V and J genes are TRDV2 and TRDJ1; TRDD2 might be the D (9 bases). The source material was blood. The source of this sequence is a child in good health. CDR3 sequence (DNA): TGTGCCTGTGATCGCCTTCCTACGGTGGTGGGGGATGTAGCCCGTCGCACCGATAAACTCATCTTT. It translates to CACDRLPTVVGDVARRTDKLIF.